The clone carrying this TCR beta chain has more than one count but fewer than ten. Its target is not known. This sample stems from a study of T cells in Graves' hyperthyroidism and ophthalmopathy. Study-wide background: Blood from the periphery was taken at initial diagnosis, before any treatment.

The V gene lost 5 bases and the J gene lost 4 bases, with 9 bases spanning the gap. This CDR3 contains 13 residues. Germline CDR1 and CDR2: KGHSH and LQKENI. Regions amplified from RNA transcripts were the TCR beta CDR3 regions. The TCR CDR3 was amplified in a first-round RT-PCR using the HTBI primer set. TCRdb independently ran MiXCR on the multiplex PCR reads; one entry per CDR3 protein. The table has around 490,000 distinct CDR3 sequences, just under 20% seen once. The study's findings and limits: Most clonotypes expanded in thyroid above 0.001 were likewise present in blood.

Lactation, pregnancy, other autoimmune disease or uncontrolled infection led to exclusion of patients. Diagnoses used clinical symptoms, serum thyroxine and TRAb, thyroid ultrasound and orbital computed tomography. The rearrangement uses TRBV18 and TRBJ1-5, with D possibly TRBD1 on 6 matching bases. The sequence derives from a man aged 35 to 55 with Graves' ophthalmopathy. Sequencing used blood. CDR3 loop: CASSEGENQPQHF. In nucleotides, the CDR3 is TGTGCCAGCTCAGAGGGGGAGAATCAGCCCCAGCATTTT.